The 19 T cell receptor beta chains listed next were all sequenced from one sample in a study of T cell repertoires in cytomegalovirus infection. TCRdb analysed the reads with MiXCR anew, one entry per CDR3 protein. The sample gives around 300,000 distinct CDR3 sequences, more than 8% of which show up once; 3.5% to 4.5% is in the top ten. The sample comprised PBMCs. The receptors shown here come from a human donor in good health (CMV status not recorded). Some clones in this sample may be carry-over from other donors' samples.

This clonotype was seen ten or more times. The chain links TRBV19 to TRBJ2-1, with D hard to call. V shed 5 bases and J shed 6 bases, with 8 bases lying between them. The CDR3 runs 12 residues. Germline V gene lookup returns CDR1 LNHDA and CDR2 SQIVND (reference sequence). In nucleotides, the CDR3 is TGTGCCAGTAGTCCCGCCGGCAATGAGCAGTTCTTC. It yields the protein CASSPAGNEQFF.

The sample holds many counts of this clonotype. The chain combines TRBV20-1 with TRBJ2-1; 10 bases match TRBD1. Germline CDR1 DFQATT, CDR2 SNEGSKA (reference sequence). This CDR3 is built from 13 residues. V dropped 8 bases and J dropped 6; count of bases not matched to a gene: 7. DNA for the CDR3: TGCAGTACCCCGGGACAGGGGTTCAATGAGCAGTTCTTC. Encoded protein: CSTPGQGFNEQFF.

The chain uses TRBV12-3 or TRBV12-4 and TRBJ2-3; the D gene is possibly TRBD1 (6 bases). This CDR3 has 15 residues. V lost 4 bases and J lost 4, with 15 bases in between. The CDR3 sequence is CASSYPTGKSDTQYF. CDR3 bases: TGTGCCAGCAGTTACCCCACAGGGAAGTCAGATACGCAGTATTTT.

This chain joins TRBV20-1 and TRBJ2-7; perhaps D is TRBD1 or TRBD2 (5 bases each). Looked up from germline, CDR1 is DFQATT and CDR2 is SNEGSKA (reference sequence). The CDR3 is 14 amino acids. Trimming removed 1 base at V and 2 bases at J, with 12 bases between. CDR3 nucleotide sequence: TGCAGTGCTAGAGCAGGGACCTCACCCTACGAGCAGTACTTC. Protein: CSARAGTSPYEQYF.

Many counts were recorded for this clonotype. V usage is TRBV4-3 and J usage is TRBJ1-4; D is possibly TRBD1 (6 bases). Germline values: CDR1 LGHNA, CDR2 YSLEER. The CDR3 has 15 amino acids. Between the trimmed V and J ends, which lost 1 base and 4 bases, there was a span of 10 bases. CDR3 sequence: CASSQGGQLNEKLFF. DNA for the CDR3: TGCGCCAGCAGCCAAGGGGGACAACTTAATGAAAAACTGTTTTTT.

This clonotype showed up many times. The chain employs TRBV7-2 and TRBJ2-5; possibly TRBD1 for D (5 bases). Per the germline V gene, CDR1 is SGHTA and CDR2 is FQGNSA. The CDR3 totals 13 residues. The V and J ends lost 5 bases and 1 base respectively, with 8 bases between them. The CDR3 nucleotides read TGTGCCAGCAGCCGACAGATCCAAGAGACCCAGTACTTC. Translated: CASSRQIQETQYF.

The V gene is TRBV14, the J gene TRBJ1-6; D is perhaps TRBD1 (5 bases). CDR3 length: 15 residues. The V gene's germline CDR1 is SGHDN and CDR2 FVKESK. The V end lost 0 bases, the J end lost 4 bases, and 7 bases lay between the germline ends. CDR3 in amino acids: CASSQEAGYNSPLHF. CDR3 in DNA: TGTGCCAGCAGCCAAGAGGCAGGGTATAATTCACCCCTCCACTTT.

There are a few counts of this clonotype. V and J are TRBV7-6 and TRBJ1-1; no clear D gene. Per the germline V gene, CDR1 is SGHVS and CDR2 is FNYEAQ. The length of the CDR3 is 13 residues. Trimming shortened V by 4 bases and J by 1 base, and 7 bases separated the two germline ends. The CDR3 DNA sequence: TGTGCCAGCAGCTCTCTCGAGAACACTGAAGCTTTCTTT. It translates to CASSSLENTEAFF.

This clonotype was counted ten times or more. The rearrangement uses TRBV4-1 and TRBJ1-1; the match to TRBD1 covers 10 bases. V trimming: 0 bases; J trimming: 2 bases; junction bases outside the gene matches: 3. The germline gives CDR1 MGHRA, CDR2 YSYEKL. CDR3 length equals 16 residues. In DNA form, the CDR3 reads TGCGCCAGCAGCCAAGATGGGACAGGGGACAACACTGAAGCTTTCTTT. This gives the protein CASSQDGTGDNTEAFF.

This clonotype was found a few times. The chain employs TRBV20-1 and TRBJ1-3, with D unresolved. The CDR3 has 12 residues. CDR1 is DFQATT, CDR2 SNEGSKA, per germline (reference sequence). Trimming cost V 7 bases and J 3 bases, with 10 bases left between them. The CDR3 nucleotides are TGCAGTGGCACAACTGATGGAAACACCATATATTTT. Protein product: CSGTTDGNTIYF.

V is TRBV19 and J is TRBJ2-1, with 10 bases that match TRBD2. CDR1 is LNHDA, CDR2 SQIVND, per germline (reference sequence). V dropped 0 bases and J dropped 6; count of bases not matched to a gene: 2. The length of the CDR3 is 15 residues. Written as DNA, the CDR3 is TGTGCCAGTAGTATAGATAGCGGGGGGCCCAATGAGCAGTTCTTC. It specifies CASSIDSGGPNEQFF.

This clonotype was counted between two and nine times. This chain links TRBV12-3 or TRBV12-4 with TRBJ2-2, with TRBD2 identical over 8 bases. V was pared by 6 bases and J by 1 base, with 7 bases of the junction left unmatched. The CDR3 sequence is 16 residues long. The DNA of the CDR3 is TGTGCCAGCAGCGGGGTAGCGGGAAGGAACACCGGGGAGCTGTTTTTT. It specifies CASSGVAGRNTGELFF.

The chain joins TRBV7-4 to TRBJ2-1; TRBD2 agrees at 8 bases. CDR1 SGHVT and CDR2 SQSDAQ come from the germline V gene. The J segment lost 9 bases and the V segment lost 5 bases, leaving 6 bases of the junction unmatched. The CDR3 length is 13 residues. CDR3 coding DNA: TGTGCCAGCAGCGATAGCGGGAATAGTGAGCAGTTCTTC. This encodes CASSDSGNSEQFF.

The gene calls are TRBV20-1 and TRBJ2-7; D unresolved. V lost 1 base and J 6 bases, leaving 22 bases between the germline ends. The germline CDR1 and CDR2 sequences are DFQATT and SNEGSKA (reference sequence). This CDR3 is 16 amino acids long. CDR3 sequence: CSARGGRQSPTGEQYF. The DNA for the CDR3 is TGCAGTGCTAGAGGCGGCAGGCAATCACCAACGGGCGAGCAGTACTTC.

This clonotype has just a few counts. The chain recombines TRBV20-1 with TRBJ2-7; TRBD1 agrees at 8 bases. J was trimmed by 4 bases and V by 6 bases; bases with no gene match: 8. Germline loops: CDR1 DFQATT, CDR2 SNEGSKA (reference sequence). The CDR3 sequence is 13 residues long. The CDR3 DNA reads as TGCAGTGCCCCTGCACAGGGGGGATACGAGCAGTACTTC. This sequence encodes CSAPAQGGYEQYF.

V is TRBV27 and J is TRBJ1-1; perhaps TRBD1 as D (6 bases). Germline assignment: CDR1 MNHEY and CDR2 SMNVEV (reference sequence). V was clipped by 8 bases and J by 6 bases, with 19 bases between them. The length of the CDR3 is 14 residues. CDR3 nucleotides: TGTGCCAGCGCCCCGGACAGCGGGCTTTCTGAAGCTTTCTTT. It yields the protein CASAPDSGLSEAFF.

The chain uses TRBV20-1 and TRBJ2-3; TRBD2 matches 14 bases. The germline gives CDR1 DFQATT, CDR2 SNEGSKA (reference sequence). Trimming at V came to 3 bases and at J to 8 bases, leaving 7 bases not matched to a gene. CDR3 length: 15 amino acids. CDR3 amino acids: CSASGTSGSFVTQYF. In nucleotides, the CDR3 is TGCAGTGCTAGTGGGACTAGCGGGAGTTTTGTTACGCAGTATTTT.

This rearrangement joins TRBV11-1 to TRBJ1-5; D perhaps matches TRBD1 (5 bases). The germline V gene has CDR1 SGHAT and CDR2 FQDESV (reference sequence). Trimming left V 2 bases short and J 0 bases short, with 11 bases between. The CDR3 extends over 16 amino acids. CDR3 amino acids: CASSLTGQHSNQPQHF. CDR3 DNA: TGTGCCAGCAGCTTAACGGGGCAGCATAGCAATCAGCCCCAGCATTTT.

At least ten counts were recorded for this clonotype. The V gene is TRBV30, the J gene TRBJ1-3; D gene ambiguous. CDR1 is GTSNPN, CDR2 SVGIG, per germline (reference sequence). V was clipped by 3 bases and J by 3 bases, with 6 bases between them. CDR3 length: 12 amino acids. CDR3 sequence (DNA): TGTGCCTGGAGGGGATATGGAAACACCATATATTTT. Amino acid sequence: CAWRGYGNTIYF.